Below are 22 T cell receptor beta chains sequenced from a single sample in a study of T cells in Graves' hyperthyroidism and ophthalmopathy. Amplification of TCR beta CDR3 regions used RNA as the template. The primer set for the first-round RT-PCR of the TCR CDR3 was HTBI. TCRdb processed the multiplex PCR reads anew with MiXCR; each CDR3 protein has one entry. The sample yields just under 750,000 distinct CDR3 sequences, approximately 36% seen once. The sample was blood. Source of these receptors: a middle-aged woman with Graves' hyperthyroidism.

The CDR3 DNA reads TGTGCCAGCAGCCCCGCGGGCCTCCTTGAAGCTTTCTTT. As protein: CASSPAGLLEAFF. V usage is TRBV27 and J usage is TRBJ1-1; no definite D call. The CDR3 extends over 13 amino acids. V was clipped by 6 bases and J by 7 bases, with 15 bases between them. The V gene's germline CDR1 is MNHEY and CDR2 SMNVEV (reference sequence).

This chain joins TRBV7-6 and TRBJ1-6; tentative D call: TRBD1 (5 bases). The ends were cut back, 7 bases at V and 9 bases at J, with 13 bases in the middle. This CDR3 is 13 amino acids long. Germline V gene sequence: CDR1 SGHVS, CDR2 FNYEAQ. The CDR3 DNA reads as TGTGCCAGCACCCTAGGGGACGGTTCACCCCTCCACTTT. Its translation is CASTLGDGSPLHF. Full variable domain (missing parts from reference TRBV7-6 and TRBJ1-6): GAGVSQSPRYKVTKRGQDVALRCDPISGHVSLYWYRQALGQGPEFLTYFNYEAQQDKSGLPNDRFSAERPEGSISTLTIQRTEQRDSAMYRCASTLGDGSPLHFGNGTRLTVT.

This clonotype was counted many times. V and J are TRBV10-3 and TRBJ2-7; 11 bases are a match to TRBD1. CDR1 is ENHRY and CDR2 is SYGVKD in the germline V gene. The CDR3 sequence is 14 residues long. V lost 3 bases and J lost 7; bases outside the gene matches: 5. The CDR3 DNA is TGTGCCATCAGTGATACCCGGGACAGGGGGGAGCAGTACTTC. Translated, it gives CAISDTRDRGEQYF.

The rearrangement links TRBV18 to TRBJ1-1, with a tentative D call TRBD1 (5 bases). Germline values: CDR1 KGHSH, CDR2 LQKENI. V gave up 4 bases and J gave up 6 bases, with 12 bases separating them. There are 13 residues in the CDR3. The CDR3 is CASSHKTGAEAFF. The CDR3, as DNA: TGTGCCAGCTCACACAAAACAGGTGCTGAAGCTTTCTTT.

A word on this clonotype: This is likely a read error, given that the CDR3 carries no conserved phenylalanine or tryptophan at its end. The chain uses TRBV7-9 and TRBJ1-2, with D perhaps matching TRBD1 (6 bases). The germline V gene has CDR1 SEHNR and CDR2 FQNEAQ (reference sequence). CDR3 length: 14 amino acids. Trimming cost V 4 bases and J 4 bases, with 13 bases left between them. The CDR3 protein is CASSSSDRSYGYTL. The CDR3, as DNA: TGTGCCAGCAGCTCTTCCGACAGGAGCTATGGCTACACCCTC.

On this clonotype itself: The missing conserved phenylalanine or tryptophan at the end of this CDR3 makes a read error likely. The chain recombines TRBV6-1 with TRBJ2-2, with 7 bases identical to TRBD1. The CDR3 spans 13 residues. Germline CDR1 is MNHNS and CDR2 is SASEGT. Unmatched junction bases numbered 5, after V lost 7 bases and J lost 6 bases. The DNA of the CDR3 is TGTGCCAGCACTATGGACAGGCCCGGGGAGCTGTTTCTT. Its protein product is CASTMDRPGELFL.

This clonotype was picked up many times. The CDR3 region has the DNA TGTGCCAGCAGCTTAGTTGCTGATAACACTGAAGCTTTCTTT. Protein product: CASSLVADNTEAFF. The chain employs TRBV7-9 and TRBJ1-1; unclear D gene. Germline V gene data show CDR1 as SEHNR and CDR2 as FQNEAQ (reference sequence). The CDR3 is 14 residues long. V was clipped by 1 base and J by 2 bases, with 8 bases between them.

This clonotype appeared a few times. This CDR3 is CASSLGYSNYGYTF. CDR3 DNA sequence: TGTGCCAGCAGCCTGGGATATTCTAACTATGGCTACACCTTC. The V and J genes are TRBV10-3 and TRBJ1-2; no clear D. The CDR3 loop spans 14 amino acids. Trimming removed 10 bases from V and 0 bases from J, with 15 bases in between. Germline lookup yields CDR1 ENHRY and CDR2 SYGVKD.

The chain joins TRBV24-1 to TRBJ1-3; TRBD1 matches 10 bases. Germline trimming cut 2 bases from V and 5 bases from J; bases unmatched to any gene: 5. This CDR3 is built from 16 residues. Germline CDR1 is KGHDR and CDR2 is SFDVKD. The DNA of the CDR3 is TGTGCCACCAGTGATTCGGGACAGGGGCGACGAAACACCATATATTTT. This gives the protein CATSDSGQGRRNTIYF.

This clonotype was counted many times. The chain couples TRBV9 to TRBJ1-1; D might be TRBD1 (5 bases). The length of the CDR3 is 13 residues. Deletions cut 2 bases from V and 6 bases from J, with 11 bases between. CDR1 is SGDLS, CDR2 YYNGEE, per germline. The CDR3 reads CASSVRVGSEAFF. The DNA of the CDR3 is TGTGCCAGCAGCGTCAGGGTTGGATCTGAAGCTTTCTTT.

This clonotype was recorded at least ten times. The junction shows a germline mismatch at one end, possibly a read error. The chain is built from TRBV11-3 and TRBJ2-5, with D uncertain. In germline, CDR1 is SGHNT, CDR2 YENEEA. The CDR3 length is 9 residues. The CDR3 here is CASKGERNF. The CDR3 DNA is TGTGCCAGCAAGGGCGAGAGGAACTTC.

There are many counts of this clonotype. The genes are TRBV7-2 and TRBJ2-2; D is undetermined. The V and J ends lost 3 bases and 8 bases respectively, with 7 bases between them. CDR3 length equals 12 residues. Germline V lookup: CDR1 SGHTA, CDR2 FQGNSA. The CDR3 reads CASSLVVGELFF. The CDR3 DNA follows: TGTGCCAGCAGCTTGGTAGTGGGGGAGCTGTTTTTT. The variable domain in full, completed from reference TRBV7-2 and TRBJ2-2, reads GAGVSQSPSNKVTEKGKDVELRCDPISGHTALYWYRQSLGQGLEFLIYFQGNSAPDKSGLPSDRFSAERTGGSVSTLTIQRTQQEDSAVYLCASSLVVGELFFGEGSRLTVL.

In this sample, this clonotype turned up many times. The J gene is TRBJ1-2, the V gene TRBV7-9, with TRBD1 as a possible D gene (5 bases). Trimming took off 1 base at V and 7 bases at J, with 10 bases between the two ends. The CDR3 totals 13 residues. CDR1 and CDR2 (germline): SEHNR, FQNEAQ (reference sequence). Written as DNA, the CDR3 is TGTGCCAGCAGCTTAGTCCAGGGTGGTGGCTACACCTTC. Encoded protein: CASSLVQGGGYTF.

The rearrangement joins TRBV6-2 or TRBV6-3 to TRBJ1-5, with a weak D call TRBD1 (5 bases). This CDR3 has 17 residues. V dropped 9 bases and J dropped 0 bases, with 21 bases sitting between them. The germline V gene encodes CDR1 MNHEY and CDR2 SVGEGT. The chain's CDR3 is CASTHDGGSYSNQPQHF. The CDR3 region has the DNA TGTGCCAGTACTCACGATGGGGGATCTTATAGCAATCAGCCCCAGCATTTT.

This clonotype has only a few counts. V and J are TRBV6-1 and TRBJ2-7; D remains unclear. Trimming removed 7 bases at V and 0 bases at J, with 7 bases between. This CDR3 contains 12 residues. From germline, CDR1 is MNHNS and CDR2 SASEGT. CDR3 DNA: TGTGCCAGCACCGACAACTCCTACGAGCAGTACTTC. This sequence encodes CASTDNSYEQYF.

This clonotype was seen at least ten times. The chain joins TRBV10-3 to TRBJ1-2; D perhaps matches TRBD1 (6 bases). The CDR3 totals 16 residues. Germline CDR1 and CDR2: ENHRY and SYGVKD. Trimming took off 0 bases at V and 4 bases at J, with 15 bases between the two ends. The chain's CDR3 is CAISESEGGRSYGYTF. CDR3 nucleotide sequence: TGTGCCATCAGTGAGTCCGAAGGGGGGCGAAGCTATGGCTACACCTTC.

The rearrangement links TRBV7-9 to TRBJ2-2; D ambiguous. CDR3 length: 13 amino acids. The V gene lost 8 bases and the J gene lost 0 bases, with 7 bases spanning the gap. CDR1 is SEHNR and CDR2 is FQNEAQ in the germline V gene (reference sequence). The CDR3 loop is CASGDSNTGELFF. The CDR3 DNA follows: TGTGCCAGCGGGGATTCGAACACCGGGGAGCTGTTTTTT.

The chain couples TRBV7-9 to TRBJ1-2, with D possibly being TRBD1 (5 bases). The germline V gene encodes CDR1 SEHNR and CDR2 FQNEAQ (reference sequence). This CDR3 spans 15 amino acids. The V end lost 1 base, the J end lost 7 bases, and 16 bases lay between the germline ends. CDR3 nucleotide sequence: TGTGCCAGCAGCTTAGAGGGGCAGGGTAGCCGTGGCTACACCTTC. Its protein product is CASSLEGQGSRGYTF.

This chain links TRBV19 with TRBJ1-2; D is perhaps TRBD1 (6 bases). V lost 8 bases, J lost 7 bases, and 17 bases lay in between. The CDR3 runs to 13 residues. CDR1 and CDR2 from the germline V gene are LNHDA and SQIVND (reference sequence). Here the CDR3 DNA reads TGTGCCAGTGGTACCAGGGACATCGTTGGCTACACCTTC. Translation gives CASGTRDIVGYTF.

This clonotype has just a few counts. This chain uses TRBV7-2 with TRBJ2-2, with 10 bases that match TRBD2. The CDR3 has 16 amino acids. The V segment lost 6 bases and the J segment 4 bases; nucleotides outside the gene matches: 8. The germline V gene has CDR1 SGHTA and CDR2 FQGNSA. Here the CDR3 reads CASRSGASGSTGELFF. CDR3 DNA sequence: TGTGCCAGCAGGTCCGGGGCTAGCGGGAGCACCGGGGAGCTGTTTTTT.

DNA for the CDR3: TGTGCCAGTAGTATGTCCAAGGAGGGGAACACTGAAGCTTTCTTT. Residues: CASSMSKEGNTEAFF. J is TRBJ1-1 and V is TRBV19; D is uncertain. This CDR3 has 15 residues. Germline-derived CDR1 and CDR2 are LNHDA and SQIVND (reference sequence). The germline V and J ends were trimmed by 3 bases and 1 base, with 12 bases remaining between them.

This clonotype was found a few times. The chain links TRBV3-1 to TRBJ1-6, with D perhaps TRBD1 (6 bases). Germline loops: CDR1 LGHDT, CDR2 YNNKEL (reference sequence). This CDR3 contains 14 residues. Between the trimmed V and J ends, which lost 3 bases and 10 bases, there was a span of 13 bases. CDR3 sequence reads: CASSHSDRPSPLHF. DNA for the CDR3: TGTGCCAGCAGCCACTCCGACAGGCCCTCACCCCTCCACTTT.